This T cell receptor (beta chain) came from a study of blood T cell repertoires in COVID-19. Study information: COVID-19 samples, acute and convalescent, were from the United States, Italy and Spain. T cells, B-cell-depleted T cells, or PBMCs provided the cDNA or gDNA that served as material.

Germline CDR1 SNHLY, CDR2 FYNNEI. The CDR3 has 15 amino acids. Trimming removed 7 bases from V and 0 bases from J; junction bases left unmatched: 8. As originally analysed: Estimated nucleated cell counts came from reference gene primer amplification. TCRdb's copy holds only in-frame clones and misses some; the assay was immunoSEQ multiplex PCR. The V and J calls and clone size were taken over from that table, and D and trimming were inferred from the DNA. The table has around 250,000 clones, around four fifths seen once. The rearrangement links TRBV2 to TRBJ1-2; 7 bases fit TRBD1. The receptor's source is a man aged 60 to 69 who had recovered from COVID-19. The specimen was peripheral blood. The CDR3 DNA follows: TGTGCCAGCACCGGGACAGACAATTCTAACTATGGCTACACCTTC. As protein: CASTGTDNSNYGYTF.